This T cell receptor (beta chain) derives from a study of tumor and adjacent non-tumor tissue in lung cancer. About the research overall: Patients were aged about 31 to 85, fewer than twelve men and a handful of women, stage I to III. Broader study findings: In normal lung, the top 100 clones were significantly more dominant than in tumor. Significantly higher TCR diversity was found in tumor than normal lung.

No cell sorting was done before RNA was extracted from the tissue. The normal lung tissue was taken more than 3 cm from the tumor edge. As concerns this clonotype: Its antigen is still unknown. Mismatch with germline at one junction end may stem from a read error.

A modified ARM-PCR protocol with three rounds of nested PCR amplified TCRbeta. TCRdb redid the calling of the multiplex PCR reads with MiXCR, one entry per CDR3 protein. The data hold 80,000 to 130,000 distinct CDR3 sequences, with 65% observed a single time. This CDR3 comprises 15 residues. The germline V gene encodes CDR1 SEHNR and CDR2 FQNEAQ (reference sequence). V and J are TRBV7-9 and TRBJ1-4; weak D call: TRBD1 (6 bases). The clonotype was recovered from a man younger than 45 with non-small cell lung cancer. The specimen was distant non-tumor lung tissue. The CDR3 here is CANSLGTRLSEKLFF. CDR3 nucleotides: TGTGCCAACAGCTTAGGGACACGGTTAAGTGAAAAACTGTTTTTT.